This TCR beta chain stems from a study of cytomegalovirus exposure and HLA in healthy donors. V was shortened by 1 base and J by 8 bases, with 11 bases between the two germline ends. In germline, CDR1 is SEHNR, CDR2 FQNEAQ (reference sequence). CDR3 size: 13 residues. Amplification used 60 Vbeta primers and 13 Jbeta primers. Clones were read by immunoSEQ multiplex PCR, and TCRdb kept only the in-frame ones, dropping some. The sample lists about 85,000 clones, roughly 80% seen once, with roughly 25% in the top ten. The V call is TRBV7-9, the J call TRBJ1-2; D is uncertain. The origin of this receptor is a woman aged 45-65 years in good health and CMV-seropositive. Specimen: PBMCs. CDR3 nucleotide sequence: TGTGCCAGCAGCTTAGTAGGACTCGCGGGCTACACCTTC. Translation: CASSLVGLAGYTF.